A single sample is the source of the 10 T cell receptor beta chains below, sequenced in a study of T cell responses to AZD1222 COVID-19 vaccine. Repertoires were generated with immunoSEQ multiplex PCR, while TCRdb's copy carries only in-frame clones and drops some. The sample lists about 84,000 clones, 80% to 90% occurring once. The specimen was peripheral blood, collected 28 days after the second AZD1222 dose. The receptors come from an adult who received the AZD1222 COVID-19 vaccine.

The CDR3 nucleotides are TGTGCCAGCAGTACCAGGACAGGGTCCTACGAGCAGTACGTC. The encoded protein is CASSTRTGSYEQYV. This chain connects TRBV6-5 to TRBJ2-7; 8 bases line up with TRBD1. The CDR3 is 14 amino acids. Germline CDR1 is MNHEY and CDR2 is SVGAGI. J was trimmed by 1 base and V by 5 bases; bases with no gene match: 4.

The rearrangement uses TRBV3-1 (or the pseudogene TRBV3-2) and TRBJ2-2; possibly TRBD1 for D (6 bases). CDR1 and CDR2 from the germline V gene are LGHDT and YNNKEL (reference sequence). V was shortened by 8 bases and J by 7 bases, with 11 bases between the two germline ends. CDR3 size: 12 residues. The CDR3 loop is CASQGICGELFF. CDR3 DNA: TGTGCCAGCCAGGGGATCTGCGGGGAGCTGTTTTTT.

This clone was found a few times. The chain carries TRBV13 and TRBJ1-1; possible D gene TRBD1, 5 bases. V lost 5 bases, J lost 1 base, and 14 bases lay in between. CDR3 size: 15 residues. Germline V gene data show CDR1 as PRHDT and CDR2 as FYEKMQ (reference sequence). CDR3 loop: CASSPKGWENTEAFF. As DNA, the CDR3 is TGTGCCAGCAGCCCAAAGGGGTGGGAGAACACTGAAGCTTTCTTT. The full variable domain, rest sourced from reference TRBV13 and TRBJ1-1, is AAGVIQSPRHLIKEKRETATLKCYPIPRHDTVYWYQQGPGQDPQFLISFYEKMQSDKGSIPDRFSAQQFSDYHSELNMSSLELGDSALYFCASSPKGWENTEAFFGQGTRLTVV.

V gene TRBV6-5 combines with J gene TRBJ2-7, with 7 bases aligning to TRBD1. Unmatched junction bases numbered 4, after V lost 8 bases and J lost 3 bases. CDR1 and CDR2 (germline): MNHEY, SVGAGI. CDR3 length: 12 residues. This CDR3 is CASGDSDYEQYF. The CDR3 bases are TGTGCCAGCGGGGACAGTGACTACGAGCAGTACTTC.

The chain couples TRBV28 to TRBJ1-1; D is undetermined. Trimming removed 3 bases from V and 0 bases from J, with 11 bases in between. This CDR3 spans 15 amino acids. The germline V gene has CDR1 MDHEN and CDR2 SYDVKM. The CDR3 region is CASSFRQGLNTEAFF. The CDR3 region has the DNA TGTGCCAGCAGTTTTAGACAAGGTCTGAACACTGAAGCTTTCTTT.

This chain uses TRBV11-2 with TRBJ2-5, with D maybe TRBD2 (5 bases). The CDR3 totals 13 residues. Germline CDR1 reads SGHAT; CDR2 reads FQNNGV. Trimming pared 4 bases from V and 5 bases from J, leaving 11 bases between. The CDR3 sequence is CASSSGDGETQYF. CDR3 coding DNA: TGTGCCAGCAGCTCCGGGGATGGGGAGACCCAGTACTTC.

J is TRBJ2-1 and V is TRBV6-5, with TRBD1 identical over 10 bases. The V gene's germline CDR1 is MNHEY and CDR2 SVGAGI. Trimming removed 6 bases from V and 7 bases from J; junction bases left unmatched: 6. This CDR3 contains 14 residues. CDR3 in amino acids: CASSPGQGLNEQFF. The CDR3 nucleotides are TGTGCCAGCAGCCCGGGACAGGGGCTGAATGAGCAGTTCTTC.

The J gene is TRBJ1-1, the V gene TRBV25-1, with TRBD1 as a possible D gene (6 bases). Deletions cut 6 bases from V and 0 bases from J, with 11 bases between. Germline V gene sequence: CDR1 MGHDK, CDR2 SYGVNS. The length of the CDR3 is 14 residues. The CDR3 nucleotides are TGTGCCAGCAGAGTAACAGGGATGAACACTGAAGCTTTCTTT. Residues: CASRVTGMNTEAFF.

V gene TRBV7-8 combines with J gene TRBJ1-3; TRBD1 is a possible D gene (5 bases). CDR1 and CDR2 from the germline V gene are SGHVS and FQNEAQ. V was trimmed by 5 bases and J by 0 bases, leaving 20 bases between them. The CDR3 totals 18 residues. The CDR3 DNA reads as TGTGCCAGCAGCGCCGGGGCAGGATTGGGGGGCTCTGGAAACACCATATATTTT. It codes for CASSAGAGLGGSGNTIYF.

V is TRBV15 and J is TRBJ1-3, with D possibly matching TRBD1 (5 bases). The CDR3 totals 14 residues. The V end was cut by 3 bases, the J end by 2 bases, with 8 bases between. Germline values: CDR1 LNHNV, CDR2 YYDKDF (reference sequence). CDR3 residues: CATSRQGAGNTIYF. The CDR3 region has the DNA TGTGCCACCAGCAGGCAGGGAGCTGGAAACACCATATATTTT.